Listed below are T cell receptor beta chains from one sample, sequenced in a study of T cell responses to AZD1222 COVID-19 vaccine. Using immunoSEQ multiplex PCR, the repertoire was profiled, and TCRdb retains in-frame clones only, with some absent. The data contain approximately 140,000 clones, roughly nine tenths of them singletons. The starting material was peripheral blood, obtained on day 0 of AZD1222 vaccination. The receptor source for this set is an adult in good health. The CDR3 runs from the conserved cysteine through the conserved F or W.

>TRBV15|15
CATSSRLGMNTEAFF
>TRBV6-4|18
CASSRYRDRGQANTEAFF
>TRBV6-5|15
CASSPTGSRAETQYF
>TRBV15|21
CATSRAGKVSGRILGYNEQFF
>TRBV7-9|13
CASRLGGSYEQYF
>TRBV27|16
CASSLWPQGRNYGYTF
>TRBV29-1|13
CSAPGTDTGELFF
>TRBV6-2/TRBV6-3|13
CASSYSSSYEQYF
>TRBV19|15
CASSTRGASNYGYTF
>TRBV3-1/TRBV3-2|15
CASSRTGSENYGYTF
>TRBV19|17
CASSIGSLAGLQETQYF
>TRBV6-1|15
CASSEVVVNTGELFF
>TRBV28|14
CASSLMQGGYGYTF
>TRBV18|15
CASSHPGTGLYGYTF
>TRBV9|14
CASTRGGPDNEQFF
>TRBV4-3|15
CASSPSEDRVYGYTF
>TRBV2|14
CASSEWDRAGELFF
>TRBV7-8|15
CASSLEDRRQSPLHF
>TRBV4-3|17
CASSQDGLLSSSYEQYF